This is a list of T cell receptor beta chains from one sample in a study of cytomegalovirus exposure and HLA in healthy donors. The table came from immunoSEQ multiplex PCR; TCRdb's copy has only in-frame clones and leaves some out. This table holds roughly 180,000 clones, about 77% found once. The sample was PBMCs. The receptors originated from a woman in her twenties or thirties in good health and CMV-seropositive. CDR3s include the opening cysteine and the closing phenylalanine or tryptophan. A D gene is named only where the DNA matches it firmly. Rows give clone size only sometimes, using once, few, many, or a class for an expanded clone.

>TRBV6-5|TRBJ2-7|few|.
TGTGCCAGCAGTTATCGCGGCTACGAGCAGTACTTC
CASSYRGYEQYF
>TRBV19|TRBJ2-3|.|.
TGTGCCAGTAGTATAACGGGGATGGGGACAGATACGCAGTATTTT
CASSITGMGTDTQYF
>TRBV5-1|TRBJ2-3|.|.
TGCGCCAGCAGCGACCCCACGGGGGCAGATACGCAGTATTTT
CASSDPTGADTQYF
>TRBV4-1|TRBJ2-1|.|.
TGCGCCAGCAGGGCGATAGTCGGCGGGAACTACAATGAGCAGTTCTTC
CASRAIVGGNYNEQFF
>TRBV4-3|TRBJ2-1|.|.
TGCGCCAGCAGCCAGGAAGGGGCGGCGTCCTACAATGAGCAGTTCTTC
CASSQEGAASYNEQFF
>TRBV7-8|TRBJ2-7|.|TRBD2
TGTGCCAGCAGCCCCTCCTACGGGACTAGCGGGGGCCACGAGCAGTACTTC
CASSPSYGTSGGHEQYF
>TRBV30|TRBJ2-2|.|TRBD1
TGTGCCTGGGTCCGGGACAGGGGAACCGGGGAGCTGTTTTTT
CAWVRDRGTGELFF
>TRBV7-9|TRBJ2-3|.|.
TGTGCCAGCAGCTCGCCGACAGGTGGTTTCGTGGATACGCAGTATTTT
CASSSPTGGFVDTQYF
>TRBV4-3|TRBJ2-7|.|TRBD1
TGCGCCAGCAGCCAAGGGTCGGACAGGAATTACGAGCAGTACTTC
CASSQGSDRNYEQYF
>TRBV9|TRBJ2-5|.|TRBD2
TGTGCCAGCAGCGTAGCTACTAGCGGGGGGGCCTCGCCCTCACAAGAGACCCAGTACTTC
CASSVATSGGASPSQETQYF
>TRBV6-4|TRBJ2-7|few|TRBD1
TGTGCCAGCAGTGCCGAACGGGACAGCTACGAGCAGTACTTC
CASSAERDSYEQYF
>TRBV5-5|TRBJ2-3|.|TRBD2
TGTGCCAGCAGTTTGCCAGCGGGGAGCACAGATACGCAGTATTTT
CASSLPAGSTDTQYF
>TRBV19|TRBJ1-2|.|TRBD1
TGTGCCAGTAGTGCACCGGGACAGGGAATATTTATAGACTATGGCTACACCTTC
CASSAPGQGIFIDYGYTF